These T cell receptor beta chains were read from a single sample in a study of blood T cells in healthy people across ages. TCRdb itself ran the 5' RACE reads through MiXCR, one entry per CDR3 protein. The sample has approximately 780,000 distinct CDR3 sequences, roughly 24% seen once. The data were also submitted as part of a second study, on T cells of mothers and their children.

The sample consisted of blood. The receptors were sampled from a boy aged 5 to 17 in good health. Each CDR3 is given with its conserved first and last residue. Fields, in order: D gene, V gene, clone size, J gene, CDR3 DNA, CDR3 protein. A D gene is named only where the DNA matches it firmly. Clone sizes are given selectively: once, few, many, or a class where the clone is expanded.

d_gene: NA
v_gene: TRBV15
abundance: NA
j_gene: TRBJ2-2
CDR3nt: TGTGCCACCAGCAGAGATAAAGGCAGCACGAACACCGGGGAGCTGTTTTTT
CDR3aa: CATSRDKGSTNTGELFF

d_gene: TRBD2
v_gene: TRBV15
abundance: NA
j_gene: TRBJ2-5
CDR3nt: TGTGCCACCAGCAGAGTCCAGCGGGGGGGAGAGACCCAGTACTTC
CDR3aa: CATSRVQRGGETQYF

d_gene: NA
v_gene: TRBV20-1
abundance: NA
j_gene: TRBJ2-3
CDR3nt: TGCAGTGCTAGAACCTCTCCGCGGGGGCCCCTCGGTACGCAGTATTTT
CDR3aa: CSARTSPRGPLGTQYF

d_gene: NA
v_gene: TRBV6-1
abundance: NA
j_gene: TRBJ1-2
CDR3nt: TGTGCCACCCGGAGGGCCGCAATCTATGGCTACACCTTC
CDR3aa: CATRRAAIYGYTF

d_gene: TRBD1
v_gene: TRBV29-1
abundance: NA
j_gene: TRBJ1-1
CDR3nt: TGCAGCGTCGGGATACTACAGGGGTCCACTGAAGCTTTCTTT
CDR3aa: CSVGILQGSTEAFF

d_gene: NA
v_gene: TRBV12-5
abundance: many
j_gene: TRBJ2-5
CDR3nt: TGTGCCAGCGGGCTAGAGACCCAGTACTTC
CDR3aa: CASGLETQYF

d_gene: TRBD1
v_gene: TRBV4-2
abundance: few
j_gene: TRBJ1-3
CDR3nt: TGTGCCAGCAGCCAGGGAACAGGGGGCGAAGGAAACACCATATATTTT
CDR3aa: CASSQGTGGEGNTIYF

d_gene: NA
v_gene: TRBV20-1
abundance: NA
j_gene: TRBJ2-1
CDR3nt: TGCAGTGCCAGACAGCTGGTATGGAATGAGCAGTTCTTC
CDR3aa: CSARQLVWNEQFF

d_gene: TRBD1
v_gene: TRBV18
abundance: many
j_gene: TRBJ1-2
CDR3nt: TGTGCCAGCTCACCAGACAGGGCTTATGGCTACACCTTC
CDR3aa: CASSPDRAYGYTF

d_gene: TRBD1
v_gene: TRBV7-8
abundance: NA
j_gene: TRBJ2-2
CDR3nt: TGTGCCAGTCATCAGGGGGCGCAGACCGGGGAGCTGTTTTTT
CDR3aa: CASHQGAQTGELFF

d_gene: NA
v_gene: TRBV7-9
abundance: few
j_gene: TRBJ1-4
CDR3nt: TGTGCCAGCAGCTTAGAGGAAATCCGTGTGGTGTTTTTT
CDR3aa: CASSLEEIRVVFF

d_gene: TRBD2
v_gene: TRBV2
abundance: NA
j_gene: TRBJ2-3
CDR3nt: TGTGCCAGCAGTGCCTGTTTGGTTCTAGCGGGGGATTGGGCAGATACGCAGTATTTT
CDR3aa: CASSACLVLAGDWADTQYF

d_gene: TRBD1
v_gene: TRBV20-1
abundance: NA
j_gene: TRBJ2-5
CDR3nt: TGCAGTGCTAGGGCGACAGGGCAAGAGACCCAGTACTTC
CDR3aa: CSARATGQETQYF

d_gene: TRBD1
v_gene: TRBV3-1
abundance: NA
j_gene: TRBJ1-2
CDR3nt: TGTGCCAGCAGCCGACAGGGAGGCTACACCTTC
CDR3aa: CASSRQGGYTF

d_gene: TRBD2
v_gene: TRBV7-9
abundance: NA
j_gene: TRBJ2-1
CDR3nt: TGTGCCAGCAGCTTAACCCGGGGGGTCGATGAGCAGTTCTTC
CDR3aa: CASSLTRGVDEQFF

d_gene: NA
v_gene: TRBV3-1
abundance: NA
j_gene: TRBJ2-1
CDR3nt: TGTGCCAGCAGCCAAGATCCAGGAAACAATGAGCAGTTCTTC
CDR3aa: CASSQDPGNNEQFF

d_gene: NA
v_gene: TRBV6-5
abundance: once
j_gene: TRBJ1-1
CDR3nt: TGTGCCAGCAGTTACCACGGAGGCGGGAACACTGAAGCTTTCTTT
CDR3aa: CASSYHGGGNTEAFF

d_gene: NA
v_gene: TRBV11-2
abundance: NA
j_gene: TRBJ1-6
CDR3nt: TGTGCCAGCAGCTTAGGGCGACAGCCTAATTCACCCCTCCACTTT
CDR3aa: CASSLGRQPNSPLHF

d_gene: NA
v_gene: TRBV7-2
abundance: NA
j_gene: TRBJ1-5
CDR3nt: TGTGCCAGCAGCCGACAGCGCGAGGGACAGCCCCAGCATTTT
CDR3aa: CASSRQREGQPQHF

d_gene: TRBD2
v_gene: TRBV3-1
abundance: NA
j_gene: TRBJ2-5
CDR3nt: TGTGCCAGCAGCCCCGGGCTAGCGGGGATGGGGACCCAGTACTTC
CDR3aa: CASSPGLAGMGTQYF

d_gene: TRBD1
v_gene: TRBV4-2
abundance: NA
j_gene: TRBJ1-2
CDR3nt: TGTGCCAGCAGCCAATTGGCAGGGGGGGTCTATGGCTACACCTTC
CDR3aa: CASSQLAGGVYGYTF

d_gene: TRBD2
v_gene: TRBV30
abundance: few
j_gene: TRBJ2-5
CDR3nt: TGTGCCTGGAGCACTAGCGGGGGCCCGGGGTACTTC
CDR3aa: CAWSTSGGPGYF

d_gene: NA
v_gene: TRBV6-1
abundance: few
j_gene: TRBJ1-4
CDR3nt: TGTGCCAGCAGTGCAAACAGGGCGACTAATGAAAAACTGTTTTTT
CDR3aa: CASSANRATNEKLFF

d_gene: NA
v_gene: TRBV12-5
abundance: few
j_gene: TRBJ2-3
CDR3nt: TGTGCTAGTGCCTTGTTGGCGCAGGATACGCAGTATTTT
CDR3aa: CASALLAQDTQYF

d_gene: TRBD1
v_gene: TRBV7-7
abundance: NA
j_gene: TRBJ2-1
CDR3nt: TGTGCCAGCAGCTACTTTCCCGGGACAGATTACAATGAGCAGTTCTTC
CDR3aa: CASSYFPGTDYNEQFF

d_gene: TRBD1
v_gene: TRBV28
abundance: few
j_gene: TRBJ2-7
CDR3nt: TGTGCCAGCAGTTCCGGGACAGGGATGATATACGAGCAGTACTTC
CDR3aa: CASSSGTGMIYEQYF

d_gene: NA
v_gene: TRBV5-1
abundance: NA
j_gene: TRBJ2-6
CDR3nt: TGCGCCAGCAGCGAGCGAGGGGCTGGGGCCAACGTCCTGGCTTTC
CDR3aa: CASSERGAGANVLAF

d_gene: TRBD1
v_gene: TRBV3-1
abundance: few
j_gene: TRBJ2-1
CDR3nt: TGTGCCAGCAGCCAGGCCCCGGGACAGTACAATGAGCAGTTCTTC
CDR3aa: CASSQAPGQYNEQFF

d_gene: NA
v_gene: TRBV7-9
abundance: once
j_gene: TRBJ1-2
CDR3nt: TGTGCCAGCAGCTTTGGGATCTATGGCTACACCTTC
CDR3aa: CASSFGIYGYTF

d_gene: TRBD1
v_gene: TRBV28
abundance: few
j_gene: TRBJ2-7
CDR3nt: TGTGCCAGCAGTTTGACAGGGCAGACTCTCCTCTACGAGCAGTACTTC
CDR3aa: CASSLTGQTLLYEQYF

d_gene: NA
v_gene: TRBV12-3/TRBV12-4
abundance: few
j_gene: TRBJ2-5
CDR3nt: TGTGCCAGCAGCTCCCGGGACACCAAACAAGAGACCCAGTACTTC
CDR3aa: CASSSRDTKQETQYF

d_gene: TRBD1
v_gene: TRBV6-5
abundance: NA
j_gene: TRBJ2-7
CDR3nt: TGTGCCAGCAGTCCCGGGGACAGGGACGAGCAGTACTTC
CDR3aa: CASSPGDRDEQYF

d_gene: NA
v_gene: TRBV5-1
abundance: NA
j_gene: TRBJ2-3
CDR3nt: TGCGCCAGCAGCTTGGAGCCCCCCCCAGATACGCAGTATTTT
CDR3aa: CASSLEPPPDTQYF

d_gene: NA
v_gene: TRBV10-2
abundance: few
j_gene: TRBJ1-6
CDR3nt: TGCGCCAGCAGTGAGTGGGGGGGGGACGCGCCTCATTCACCCCTCCACTTT
CDR3aa: CASSEWGGDAPHSPLHF

d_gene: NA
v_gene: TRBV6-5
abundance: few
j_gene: TRBJ2-7
CDR3nt: TGTGCCAGCAGTTACGCTCTGGGGAGCTACGAGCAGTACTTC
CDR3aa: CASSYALGSYEQYF

d_gene: NA
v_gene: TRBV11-2
abundance: NA
j_gene: TRBJ2-7
CDR3nt: TGTGCCAGCAGCGGTTACCGGGTCCACTACGAGCAGTACTTC
CDR3aa: CASSGYRVHYEQYF

d_gene: TRBD1
v_gene: TRBV15
abundance: few
j_gene: TRBJ2-1
CDR3nt: TGTGCCACCAGCAGAGATCGCGGGACAGGGGCCTGGGAGCAGTTCTTC
CDR3aa: CATSRDRGTGAWEQFF

d_gene: NA
v_gene: TRBV20-1
abundance: NA
j_gene: TRBJ2-7
CDR3nt: TGCAGTGCGGCCGGACAGCTCCTTGCCTCCTACGAGCAGTACTTC
CDR3aa: CSAAGQLLASYEQYF

d_gene: TRBD2
v_gene: TRBV6-6
abundance: NA
j_gene: TRBJ2-5
CDR3nt: TGTGCCAGCAGTTCCGGGCGGGGGAGAGAGACCCAGTACTTC
CDR3aa: CASSSGRGRETQYF

d_gene: NA
v_gene: TRBV20-1
abundance: few
j_gene: TRBJ2-4
CDR3nt: TGCAGTGCTTCTGACAGGGAGGACATTCAGTACTTC
CDR3aa: CSASDREDIQYF

d_gene: NA
v_gene: TRBV6-2/TRBV6-3
abundance: NA
j_gene: TRBJ2-2
CDR3nt: TGTGCCAGCAGCCCTAGAGCGGGTGTCACCGGGGAGCTGTTTTTT
CDR3aa: CASSPRAGVTGELFF

d_gene: TRBD1
v_gene: TRBV12-3/TRBV12-4
abundance: many
j_gene: TRBJ2-4
CDR3nt: TGTGCCAGCGGACAACTCGACAGGGGGATCGGCTTAGCCAAAAACATTCAGTACTTC
CDR3aa: CASGQLDRGIGLAKNIQYF

d_gene: NA
v_gene: TRBV20-1
abundance: NA
j_gene: TRBJ1-1
CDR3nt: TGCAGTGCTAGTTGGGAACGGGAGACTGAAGCTTTCTTT
CDR3aa: CSASWERETEAFF

d_gene: NA
v_gene: TRBV5-1
abundance: few
j_gene: TRBJ1-1
CDR3nt: TGCGCCAGCAGCTTGGATCCCCGACCTAACACTGAAGCTTTCTTT
CDR3aa: CASSLDPRPNTEAFF

d_gene: TRBD1
v_gene: TRBV20-1
abundance: NA
j_gene: TRBJ1-2
CDR3nt: TGCAGTGCTACCGACAGGGGACAGGGCTACACCTTC
CDR3aa: CSATDRGQGYTF

d_gene: NA
v_gene: TRBV5-1
abundance: many
j_gene: TRBJ1-1
CDR3nt: TGCGCCAGCAGCACCGGAGGACAGAATATGAACACTGAAGCTTTCTTT
CDR3aa: CASSTGGQNMNTEAFF

d_gene: NA
v_gene: TRBV9
abundance: NA
j_gene: TRBJ2-3
CDR3nt: TGTGCCAGCAGCGGGGACGGGAACACAGATACGCAGTATTTT
CDR3aa: CASSGDGNTDTQYF

d_gene: NA
v_gene: TRBV5-1
abundance: few
j_gene: TRBJ1-2
CDR3nt: TGCGCCAGCAGCTTGGGCCTTCATCAGGACGGATTCTATAACTATGGCTACACCTTC
CDR3aa: CASSLGLHQDGFYNYGYTF

d_gene: NA
v_gene: TRBV28
abundance: NA
j_gene: TRBJ2-5
CDR3nt: TGTGCCAGCAGACCTGATCTTCAAGAGACCCAGTACTTC
CDR3aa: CASRPDLQETQYF

d_gene: NA
v_gene: TRBV5-1
abundance: NA
j_gene: TRBJ1-1
CDR3nt: TGCGCCAGCAGCCCTGGGGGCATGCGGACGGCTGAAGCTTTCTTT
CDR3aa: CASSPGGMRTAEAFF

d_gene: NA
v_gene: TRBV20-1
abundance: NA
j_gene: TRBJ2-1
CDR3nt: TGCAGTGCTAGAGGTCCTCCAGCCTACAATGAGCAGTTCTTC
CDR3aa: CSARGPPAYNEQFF

d_gene: NA
v_gene: TRBV27
abundance: NA
j_gene: TRBJ2-7
CDR3nt: TGTGCCAGCAGCTTCTTAAATGGGCCCTACGAGCAGTACTTC
CDR3aa: CASSFLNGPYEQYF

d_gene: TRBD2
v_gene: TRBV9
abundance: NA
j_gene: TRBJ2-3
CDR3nt: TGTGCCAGCAGCGTAGGAGCGGGGGGTGGCACAGATACGCAGTATTTT
CDR3aa: CASSVGAGGGTDTQYF